The 21 T cell receptor beta chains reported below all come from one sample, sequenced in a study of radiotherapy plus CTLA-4 blockade in lung cancer. Here immunoSEQ multiplex PCR was the method, and the copy in TCRdb shows in-frame clones only, minus some. The sample lists about 80,000 clones, approximately 80% occurring once. The material was peripheral blood, obtained from a patient treated with radiotherapy plus ipilimumab. Source of these receptors: a human donor with non-small cell lung cancer who had stable disease on radiotherapy plus ipilimumab.

The V and J genes are TRBV2 and TRBJ2-7; perhaps TRBD1 as D (6 bases). In germline, CDR1 is SNHLY, CDR2 FYNNEI. Trimming shortened V by 1 base and J by 7 bases, and 20 bases separated the two germline ends. This CDR3 spans 16 amino acids. The CDR3 reads CASSEGGYREGREQYF. Here the CDR3 DNA reads TGTGCCAGCAGTGAAGGGGGGTACAGGGAAGGAAGGGAGCAGTACTTC.

The chain joins TRBV6-4 to TRBJ2-1; D is possibly TRBD2 (7 bases). With 2 bases removed from V and 7 bases from J, the gap between germline ends came to 9 bases. The CDR3 is made up of 13 amino acids. CDR1 is MRHNA and CDR2 is SNTAGT in the germline V gene. CDR3 in DNA: TGTGCCAGCAGTGACGAGGGGGGGAATGAGCAGTTCTTC. As protein: CASSDEGGNEQFF.

This clone has only one observation. The chain links TRBV27 to TRBJ1-5; D is perhaps TRBD1 (5 bases). V lost 2 bases to trimming and J lost 6 bases, with 17 bases between them. In germline, CDR1 is MNHEY, CDR2 SMNVEV (reference sequence). The CDR3 extends over 16 amino acids. CDR3 region: CASSLRPGRGSQPQHF. In DNA, the CDR3 is TGTGCCAGCAGTTTACGTCCAGGGCGAGGGAGTCAGCCCCAGCATTTT.

This chain uses TRBV12-5 with TRBJ2-7; D is ambiguous. Trimming shortened V by 0 bases and J by 5 bases, and 14 bases separated the two germline ends. There are 15 residues in the CDR3. Germline values: CDR1 LGHNT, CDR2 FRNRAP. The CDR3 loop reads CASGLVPIGVHEQYF. In DNA form, the CDR3 reads TGTGCTAGTGGTTTGGTTCCTATTGGGGTACACGAGCAGTACTTC.

The chain employs TRBV6-1 and TRBJ1-3; 10 bases match TRBD1. V trimming: 0 bases; J trimming: 1 base; junction bases outside the gene matches: 9. The germline CDR1 and CDR2 sequences are MNHNS and SASEGT. The CDR3 covers 19 residues. CDR3 region: CASSEAWGTGDRSGNTIYF. In DNA, the CDR3 is TGTGCCAGCAGTGAAGCCTGGGGGACAGGGGATCGGTCTGGAAACACCATATATTTT.

This chain joins TRBV10-3 and TRBJ2-7; the D is unclear. This CDR3 comprises 14 residues. Germline CDR1 reads ENHRY; CDR2 reads SYGVKD. The V end was cut by 4 bases, the J end by 0 bases, with 10 bases between. CDR3 bases: TGTGCCATCAGTGTTTCAAGAGACTCCTACGAGCAGTACTTC. This translates into CAISVSRDSYEQYF.

The chain couples TRBV4-1 to TRBJ2-4; 11 bases are shared with TRBD2. The CDR3 extends over 17 amino acids. The ends lost 4 bases at V and 0 bases at J; junction bases unmatched: 5. Germline loops: CDR1 MGHRA, CDR2 YSYEKL. CDR3 residues: CASSLRLAGLAKNIQYF. The CDR3 nucleotides read TGCGCCAGCAGCCTTAGACTAGCGGGGTTAGCCAAAAACATTCAGTACTTC.

The chain combines TRBV4-1 with TRBJ2-1; either TRBD1 or TRBD2 may fit D (6 bases each). The CDR3 has 18 amino acids. Germline CDR1 reads MGHRA; CDR2 reads YSYEKL. V was pared by 1 base and J by 1 base, with 17 bases between. The chain's CDR3 is CASSQGGGRLTSYNEQFF. CDR3 bases: TGCGCCAGCAGCCAAGGAGGGGGGAGGTTGACGTCCTACAATGAGCAGTTCTTC.

This clone has more than one count but fewer than ten. The J gene is TRBJ2-3, the V gene TRBV6-4; D remains unclear. This CDR3 region has 15 residues. The V gene's germline CDR1 is MRHNA and CDR2 SNTAGT. V shed 0 bases and J shed 4 bases, with 11 bases lying between them. This chain's CDR3 is CASSDSMAPSDTQYF. The CDR3 DNA reads TGTGCCAGCAGTGACTCGATGGCACCATCAGATACGCAGTATTTT.

This chain links TRBV27 with TRBJ2-7; the D gene is possibly TRBD2 (5 bases). V was clipped by 2 bases and J by 6 bases, with 17 bases between them. The germline gives CDR1 MNHEY, CDR2 SMNVEV (reference sequence). This CDR3 has 15 residues. The CDR3 DNA sequence: TGTGCCAGCAGTTTAGACGGGGTGAGGCTAGGCGAGCAGTACTTC. This codes for CASSLDGVRLGEQYF.

The chain recombines TRBV11-2 with TRBJ2-3; D gene uncertain. CDR1 is SGHAT, CDR2 FQNNGV, per germline. V lost 6 bases and J lost 6, with 16 bases in between. The CDR3 contains 14 residues. In DNA form, the CDR3 reads TGTGCCAGCAGTGTCCGACCTTTGGCTGATACGCAGTATTTT. This encodes CASSVRPLADTQYF.

The gene calls are TRBV5-4 and TRBJ2-7; 8 bases line up with TRBD2. The CDR3 runs to 15 residues. V shed 0 bases and J 2 bases; nucleotides not matched to a gene: 4. The V gene's germline CDR1 is SGHNT and CDR2 YYREEE (reference sequence). CDR3 bases: TGTGCCAGCAGCTTGGAAATAGCGGGGCCCTACGAGCAGTACTTC. As protein: CASSLEIAGPYEQYF.

This clone was picked up one time. The gene calls are TRBV5-1 and TRBJ2-5; the D is unclear. V lost 0 bases and J lost 2, with 11 bases in between. This CDR3 has 15 amino acids. CDR1 SGHRS and CDR2 YFSETQ come from the germline V gene. DNA of the CDR3: TGCGCCAGCAGCTTGGTGCCGGGTAGGCAAGAGACCCAGTACTTC. Translated, it gives CASSLVPGRQETQYF.

The J gene is TRBJ1-5, the V gene TRBV6-5; weak D call: TRBD1 (6 bases). CDR1 is MNHEY and CDR2 is SVGAGI in the germline V gene. This CDR3 has 14 residues. V was trimmed by 5 bases and J by 5 bases, leaving 13 bases between them. The CDR3 DNA reads TGTGCCAGCAGTGAAGGGACACCGTATCAGCCCCAGCATTTT. This encodes CASSEGTPYQPQHF.

The V gene is TRBV9, the J gene TRBJ2-5; 11 bases map to TRBD2. V trimming: 4 bases; J trimming: 1 base; junction bases outside the gene matches: 3. This CDR3 region has 15 residues. From germline, CDR1 is SGDLS and CDR2 YYNGEE. The CDR3 protein is CASSYGTSGQETQYF. CDR3 bases: TGTGCCAGCAGCTACGGGACTAGCGGCCAAGAGACCCAGTACTTC.

V usage is TRBV27 and J usage is TRBJ2-6, with a weak D call TRBD1 (5 bases). CDR1 and CDR2 from the germline V gene are MNHEY and SMNVEV (reference sequence). The CDR3 loop spans 16 amino acids. The germline V and J ends were trimmed by 5 bases and 3 bases, with 14 bases remaining between them. CDR3 sequence reads: CASSPQGNLGANVLTF. CDR3 in DNA: TGTGCCAGCAGTCCCCAGGGTAATCTTGGGGCCAACGTCCTGACTTTC.

V and J are TRBV11-2 and TRBJ2-2, with 9 bases identical to TRBD1. The CDR3 is made up of 14 amino acids. Unmatched junction bases numbered 5, after V lost 7 bases and J lost 5 bases. Germline V lookup: CDR1 SGHAT, CDR2 FQNNGV. CDR3 coding DNA: TGTGCCAGCACCTACAGGGGGCAAACCGGGGAGCTGTTTTTT. Protein sequence: CASTYRGQTGELFF.

This chain connects TRBV4-2 to TRBJ2-5; 8 positions agree with TRBD2. The CDR3 has 20 amino acids. Per germline, CDR1 LGHNA and CDR2 YNFKEQ. Germline trimming cut 0 bases from V and 1 base from J; bases unmatched to any gene: 16. The DNA of the CDR3 is TGTGCCAGCAGCCAAGATCCCCCCGCGGGAGGTCGAGGGGGCCAAGAGACCCAGTACTTC. Amino acids: CASSQDPPAGGRGGQETQYF.

The chain is built from TRBV5-1 and TRBJ2-3, with D hard to call. The CDR3 runs 15 residues. Trimming pared 0 bases from V and 2 bases from J, leaving 10 bases between. Germline V gene data show CDR1 as SGHRS and CDR2 as YFSETQ. The CDR3 DNA reads TGCGCCAGCAGCTTGGCGGGCAGGATCACAGATACGCAGTATTTT. Amino acid sequence: CASSLAGRITDTQYF.

The rearrangement links TRBV11-3 to TRBJ2-1, with D possibly TRBD2 on 6 matching bases. The CDR3 loop spans 17 amino acids. With 1 base removed from V and 0 bases from J, the gap between germline ends came to 13 bases. Per the germline V gene, CDR1 is SGHNT and CDR2 is YENEEA. CDR3 coding DNA: TGTGCCAGCAGCTTAGGTAGTTTCGGGAGCTCCTACAATGAGCAGTTCTTC. It translates to CASSLGSFGSSYNEQFF.

Only one count was recorded for this clone. The chain recombines TRBV28 with TRBJ2-3; TRBD2 agrees at 7 bases. CDR3 length equals 16 residues. Germline CDR1 is MDHEN and CDR2 is SYDVKM. After removal of 4 bases from V and 7 bases from J, the junction contained 14 bases not matched to a gene. The CDR3: CASSSQSGTSANTQYF. CDR3 coding DNA: TGTGCCAGCAGTTCTCAAAGCGGGACTTCGGCAAATACGCAGTATTTT.